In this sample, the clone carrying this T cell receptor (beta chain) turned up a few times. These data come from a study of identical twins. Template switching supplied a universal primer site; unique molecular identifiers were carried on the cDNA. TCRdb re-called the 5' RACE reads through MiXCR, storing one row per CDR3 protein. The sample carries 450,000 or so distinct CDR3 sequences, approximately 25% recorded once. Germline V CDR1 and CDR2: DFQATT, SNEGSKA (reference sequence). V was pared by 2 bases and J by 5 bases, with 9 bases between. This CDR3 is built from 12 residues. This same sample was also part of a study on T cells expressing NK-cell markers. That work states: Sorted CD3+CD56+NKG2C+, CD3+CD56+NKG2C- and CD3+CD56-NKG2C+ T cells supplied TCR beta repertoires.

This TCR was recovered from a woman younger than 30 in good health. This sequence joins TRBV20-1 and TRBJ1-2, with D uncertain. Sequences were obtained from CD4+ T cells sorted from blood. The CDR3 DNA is TGCAGTGCTAGAATCGACGGTTATGGCTACACCTTC. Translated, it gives CSARIDGYGYTF.